The source of this T cell receptor (beta chain) is a study of T cell responses to AZD1222 COVID-19 vaccine. The data were produced by immunoSEQ multiplex PCR, yet TCRdb's version contains in-frame clones alone and is incomplete. The profile shows approximately 97,000 clones, around 82% of them singletons. V lost 6 bases to trimming and J lost 4 bases, with 9 bases between them. CDR1 KGHSH and CDR2 LQKENI come from the germline V gene. The CDR3 runs 12 residues. Sequences were derived from peripheral blood, sampled on day 0 of AZD1222 vaccination. The V and J genes are TRBV18 and TRBJ2-5; no definite D call. This clonotype originated in an adult in good health. CDR3 nucleotides: TGTGCCAGCTCGCCCTTTGGAGAGACCCAGTACTTC. Its protein product is CASSPFGETQYF.